This is a list of T cell receptor beta chains from one sample in a study of PD-L1 blockade in urothelial cancer. Clones were sequenced by immunoSEQ multiplex PCR, and TCRdb holds only the in-frame ones, with some missing. The sample has some 45,000 clones; 70% to 90% are singletons. The sequences come from PBMCs, collected around atezolizumab (anti-PD-L1) treatment. These receptors all come from a man older than 75 with urothelial cancer. Each CDR3 is given with its conserved first and last residue. D genes are given only for firm matches. Only some rows state a clone size, as once, few, many or a class for expanded clones.

size: .
J: TRBJ2-2
D: TRBD1
length: 14
V: TRBV18
DNA: TGTGCCAGCTCACCACTCAGGGGGATCGGGGAGCTGTTTTTT
CDR3: CASSPLRGIGELFF

size: .
J: TRBJ2-2
D: TRBD1
length: 15
V: TRBV5-1
DNA: TGCGCCAGCAGCGGTACAGGGGTGGACACCGGGGAGCTGTTTTTT
CDR3: CASSGTGVDTGELFF

size: .
J: TRBJ2-3
D: .
length: 15
V: TRBV28
DNA: TGTGCCAGCAGTTTTTTGGCTGCTAGCACAGATACGCAGTATTTT
CDR3: CASSFLAASTDTQYF

size: .
J: TRBJ2-7
D: TRBD2
length: 14
V: TRBV7-2
DNA: TGTGCCAGCAGTAGGCTAGCGGGTTCCTACGAGCAGTACTTC
CDR3: CASSRLAGSYEQYF

size: .
J: TRBJ2-4
D: TRBD2
length: 17
V: TRBV19
DNA: TGTGCCAGTAGCCCGGGACTAGCGGTCTTAGCCAAAAACATTCAGTACTTC
CDR3: CASSPGLAVLAKNIQYF

size: once
J: TRBJ2-3
D: .
length: 15
V: TRBV19
DNA: TGTGCCAGTAGGGACTCCGACCTCTACACAGATACGCAGTATTTT
CDR3: CASRDSDLYTDTQYF

size: .
J: TRBJ1-2
D: .
length: 13
V: TRBV5-4
DNA: TGTGCCAGCAGCTCCACCTCATTAGCAGGCTACACCTTC
CDR3: CASSSTSLAGYTF

size: once
J: TRBJ2-3
D: TRBD2
length: 16
V: TRBV2
DNA: TGTGCCAGCAAGCGGGAGTTAGTTAACCAGGGAGATACGCAGTATTTT
CDR3: CASKRELVNQGDTQYF

size: .
J: TRBJ2-7
D: TRBD2
length: 15
V: TRBV30
DNA: TGTGCCTGGAGTGTAAAACTAGCGGGAGGGCCCGAGCAGTACTTC
CDR3: CAWSVKLAGGPEQYF

size: once
J: TRBJ2-1
D: .
length: 15
V: TRBV5-4
DNA: TGTGCCAGCAGCTTGGGGAGCGGCGGATACAATGAGCAGTTCTTC
CDR3: CASSLGSGGYNEQFF